What follows are 13 T cell receptor beta chains derived from one specimen sequenced in a study of regulatory T cells in long-lasting Graves disease (dated by TCRdb to the early 2020s). The library was built by means of multiplex PCR. The run used an Illumina HiSeq 4000. CDR3 regions were amplified by Arm-PCR with iRepertoire HTBI primers to construct TCR beta libraries. TCRdb passed the public sequencing reads through fastp at Q25 and MiXCR, retaining productive beta sequences. Each CDR3 protein gets just one entry, which takes the most common genes and DNA from the rows behind it. The sample includes more than 650,000 distinct CDR3 sequences, with 30% observed a single time. Around 42% of the sample is held by the ten biggest clonotypes. The time point label corresponds to: persistent/refractory GD, antithyroid drugs over 5 years with positive TRAb. For both TCR sequencing and RNA sequencing, RNA was extracted from PBMCs using TRIzol.

Here the sequenced sample was peripheral blood mononuclear cells (PBMCs), taken when the disease was refractory, from a patient treated with antithyroid drugs. The receptors originated from a female donor with Graves disease.

This clonotype was found a few times. V gene TRBV30 combines with J gene TRBJ1-2; D call uncertain. CDR1 is GTSNPN and CDR2 is SVGIG in the germline V gene (reference sequence). The CDR3 sequence is 12 residues long. Trimming stripped 0 bases from V and 8 bases from J, with 10 bases between. The CDR3 is CAWSVDPRGYTF. As DNA, the CDR3 is TGTGCCTGGAGTGTAGATCCCAGGGGCTACACCTTC.

The genes are TRBV13 and TRBJ1-1, with D unclear. CDR1 PRHDT and CDR2 FYEKMQ come from the germline V gene (reference sequence). This CDR3 is built from 14 residues. Trimming removed 5 bases at V and 0 bases at J, with 10 bases between. CDR3 loop: CASSRTLMNTEAFF. Written as DNA, the CDR3 is TGTGCCAGCAGCCGGACTCTCATGAACACTGAAGCTTTCTTT.

The V gene is TRBV6-5, the J gene TRBJ1-5; 7 bases map to TRBD1. V shed 3 bases and J 7 bases; nucleotides not matched to a gene: 12. The CDR3 has 16 amino acids. Germline-derived CDR1 and CDR2 are MNHEY and SVGAGI. In nucleotides, the CDR3 is TGTGCCAGCAGTTATAGCGGCTGGGACAGCTTCCAGCCCCAGCATTTT. Residues: CASSYSGWDSFQPQHF.

The rearrangement joins TRBV7-2 to TRBJ1-1; 8 bases align to TRBD1. Per germline, CDR1 SGHTA and CDR2 FQGNSA. Trimming took 1 base from V and 8 from J; bases not matched to a gene: 6. The CDR3 is made up of 14 amino acids. The CDR3 coding sequence is TGTGCCAGCAGCTTAGTTAGCAGGGGGCGGGAAGCTTTCTTT. Protein sequence: CASSLVSRGREAFF. The whole variable domain, remainder taken from reference TRBV7-2 and TRBJ1-1, is GAGVSQSPSNKVTEKGKDVELRCDPISGHTALYWYRQSLGQGLEFLIYFQGNSAPDKSGLPSDRFSAERTGGSVSTLTIQRTQQEDSAVYLCASSLVSRGREAFFGQGTRLTVV.

The V call is TRBV20-1, the J call TRBJ1-1; no reliable D call. Germline assignment: CDR1 DFQATT and CDR2 SNEGSKA (reference sequence). Between the trimmed V and J ends, which lost 0 bases and 1 base, there was a span of 9 bases. This CDR3 spans 14 amino acids. The DNA of the CDR3 is TGCAGTGCTAGAGATTTTCAGCGGAACACTGAAGCTTTCTTT. Encoded protein: CSARDFQRNTEAFF.

In this sample, this clonotype turned up many times. V is TRBV11-2 and J is TRBJ2-7; 9 positions agree with TRBD1. Germline CDR1 and CDR2: SGHAT and FQNNGV. The junction had 4 bases not matched to a gene; V was cut back by 5 bases and J by 2 bases. The CDR3 has 14 residues. The CDR3 is CASSLDRGTYEQYF. CDR3 nucleotides: TGTGCCAGCAGCCTGGACAGGGGTACCTACGAGCAGTACTTC.

The rearrangement uses TRBV11-1 and TRBJ2-7; possible D gene TRBD1, 5 bases. The germline CDR1 and CDR2 sequences are SGHAT and FQDESV (reference sequence). Trimming cost V 1 base and J 3 bases, with 16 bases left between them. The CDR3 length is 16 residues. CDR3 protein: CASSLEGAPQDYEQYF. The DNA of the CDR3 is TGTGCCAGCAGCTTAGAAGGGGCCCCACAGGACTACGAGCAGTACTTC.

The chain links TRBV20-1 to TRBJ1-3; D ambiguous. V lost 6 bases to trimming and J lost 1 base, with 16 bases between them. The CDR3 has 15 amino acids. Per the germline V gene, CDR1 is DFQATT and CDR2 is SNEGSKA (reference sequence). The CDR3 spells CSARPLPLSGNTIYF. The CDR3 DNA reads as TGCAGTGCAAGACCATTACCCCTTTCTGGAAACACCATATATTTT.

This chain joins TRBV24-1 and TRBJ1-5; no definite D call. The CDR3 loop spans 12 amino acids. Trimming removed 5 bases from V and 4 bases from J, with 5 bases in between. CDR1 and CDR2 (germline): KGHDR, SFDVKD. This chain's CDR3 is CATSGGNQPQHF. CDR3 nucleotides: TGTGCCACCAGTGGGGGAAATCAGCCCCAGCATTTT.

This chain uses TRBV6-2 or TRBV6-3 with TRBJ1-5, with D perhaps matching TRBD1 (6 bases). Germline V gives CDR1 MNHEY, CDR2 SVGEGT. This CDR3 contains 15 residues. The V and J ends lost 7 bases and 5 bases respectively, with 18 bases between them. The CDR3 loop is CASIKGGQNDQPQHF. The DNA of the CDR3 is TGTGCCAGCATCAAAGGGGGGCAGAACGATCAGCCCCAGCATTTT.

The V call is TRBV7-9, the J call TRBJ1-5; D gene ambiguous. Germline V gene data show CDR1 as SEHNR and CDR2 as FQNEAQ (reference sequence). This CDR3 has 16 amino acids. The V gene lost 4 bases and the J gene lost 3 bases, with 16 bases spanning the gap. CDR3 loop: CASSSGRDRANQPQHF. The CDR3 nucleotides read TGTGCCAGCAGCTCCGGGCGCGATAGGGCCAATCAGCCCCAGCATTTT.

The chain has TRBV10-3 and TRBJ2-5; D remains unclear. The V gene's germline CDR1 is ENHRY and CDR2 SYGVKD. The CDR3 runs to 13 residues. V lost 4 bases and J 5 bases, leaving 11 bases between the germline ends. The CDR3: CAISVILVETQYF. As DNA, the CDR3 is TGTGCCATCAGTGTGATCCTGGTGGAGACCCAGTACTTC.

J is TRBJ1-1 and V is TRBV27, with unresolved D. Per the germline V gene, CDR1 is MNHEY and CDR2 is SMNVEV (reference sequence). The CDR3 spans 15 residues. Trimming removed 5 bases at V and 4 bases at J, with 17 bases between. The CDR3 sequence is CASSRLAGVGTEAFF. The DNA of the CDR3 is TGTGCCAGCAGTCGATTGGCGGGAGTGGGCACTGAAGCTTTCTTT.